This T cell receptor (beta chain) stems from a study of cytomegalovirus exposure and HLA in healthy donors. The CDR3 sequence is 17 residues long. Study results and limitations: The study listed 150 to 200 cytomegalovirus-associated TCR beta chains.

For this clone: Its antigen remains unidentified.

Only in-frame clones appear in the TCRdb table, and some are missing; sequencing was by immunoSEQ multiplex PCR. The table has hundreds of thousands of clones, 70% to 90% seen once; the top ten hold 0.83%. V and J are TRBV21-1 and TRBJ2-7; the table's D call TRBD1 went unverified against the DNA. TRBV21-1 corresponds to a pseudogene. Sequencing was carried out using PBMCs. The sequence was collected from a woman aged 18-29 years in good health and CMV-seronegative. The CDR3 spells CASSITEYRDRGNEQYF. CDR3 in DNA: TGTGCCAGCAGCATAACGGAGTACCGGGACAGGGGAAACGAGCAGTACTTC.